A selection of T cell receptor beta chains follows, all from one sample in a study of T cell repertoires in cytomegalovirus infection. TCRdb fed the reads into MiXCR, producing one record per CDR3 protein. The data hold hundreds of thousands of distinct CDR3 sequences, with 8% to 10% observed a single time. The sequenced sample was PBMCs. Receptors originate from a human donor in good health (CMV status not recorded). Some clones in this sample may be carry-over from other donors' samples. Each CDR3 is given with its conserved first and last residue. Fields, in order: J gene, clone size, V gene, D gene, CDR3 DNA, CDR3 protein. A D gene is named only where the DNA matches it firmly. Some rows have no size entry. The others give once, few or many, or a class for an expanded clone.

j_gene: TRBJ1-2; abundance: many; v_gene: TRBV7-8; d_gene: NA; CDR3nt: TGTGCCAGCAGCCCCGACAGAATCGTCTATGGCTACACCTTC; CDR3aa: CASSPDRIVYGYTF
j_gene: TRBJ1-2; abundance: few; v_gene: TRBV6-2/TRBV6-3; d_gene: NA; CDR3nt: TGTGCCAGCAGTTACACTCCGACAGGAGGCGGCTACACCTTC; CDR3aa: CASSYTPTGGGYTF
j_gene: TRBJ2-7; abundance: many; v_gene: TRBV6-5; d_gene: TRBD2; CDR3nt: TGTGCCAGCAGTTACTTAGCGGGTACCTACGAGCAGTACTTC; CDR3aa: CASSYLAGTYEQYF
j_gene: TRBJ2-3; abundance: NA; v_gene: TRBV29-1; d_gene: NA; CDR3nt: TGCAGCGTTGAAGAGCAGCGGGTGGCAGATACGCAGTATTTT; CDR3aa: CSVEEQRVADTQYF
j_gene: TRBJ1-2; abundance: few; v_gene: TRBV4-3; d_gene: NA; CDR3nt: TGCGCCAGCAGCCGGGACGCCACTATGATCTCAGGCTACACCTTC; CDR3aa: CASSRDATMISGYTF
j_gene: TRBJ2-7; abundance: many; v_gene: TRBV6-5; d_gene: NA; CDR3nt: TGTGCCAGCAGTTACACAGGGGGGAGGGACGAGCAGTACTTC; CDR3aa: CASSYTGGRDEQYF
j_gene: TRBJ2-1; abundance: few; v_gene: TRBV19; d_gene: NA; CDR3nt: TGTGCCAGTAGTATAGTGGGGACATCCTACAATGAGCAGTTCTTC; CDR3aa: CASSIVGTSYNEQFF
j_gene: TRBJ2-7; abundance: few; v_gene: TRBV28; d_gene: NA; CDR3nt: TGTGCCAGCAGTACCACAGGTGGTGGGTTCTACGAGCAGTACTTC; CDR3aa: CASSTTGGGFYEQYF
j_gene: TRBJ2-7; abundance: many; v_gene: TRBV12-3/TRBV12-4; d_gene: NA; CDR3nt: TGTGCCAGCAGTCCGCAACGGCGCTACTCCTACGAGCAGTACTTC; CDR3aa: CASSPQRRYSYEQYF
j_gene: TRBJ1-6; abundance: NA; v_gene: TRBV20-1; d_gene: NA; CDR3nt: TGCAGTGCTACAACCTACAGGGCTTCACCCCTCCACTTT; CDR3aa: CSATTYRASPLHF
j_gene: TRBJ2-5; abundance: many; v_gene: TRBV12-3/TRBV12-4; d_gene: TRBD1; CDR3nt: TGTGCCAGCAGTTTAGCGGGACAGTTGAAGGGAGAGACCCAGTACTTC; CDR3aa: CASSLAGQLKGETQYF
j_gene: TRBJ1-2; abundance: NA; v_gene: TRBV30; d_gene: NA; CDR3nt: TGTGCCTGTGAAGGCGGTCGTCGACAGCGGGTCTTC; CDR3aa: CACEGGRRQRVF
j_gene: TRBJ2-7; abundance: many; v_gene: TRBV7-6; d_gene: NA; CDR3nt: TGTGCCAGCAGCTTAAAAGGTTCCTACGAGCAGTACTTC; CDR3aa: CASSLKGSYEQYF
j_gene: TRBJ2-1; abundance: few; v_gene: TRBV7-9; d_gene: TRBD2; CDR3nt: TGTGCCAGCGGTGGACTAGACGATGATGAGCAGTTCTTC; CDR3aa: CASGGLDDDEQFF
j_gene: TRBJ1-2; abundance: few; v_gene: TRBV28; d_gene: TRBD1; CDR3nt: TGTGCCAGCAGTTCAACCTACAGGGGCTCGGCTGGCTACACCTTC; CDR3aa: CASSSTYRGSAGYTF
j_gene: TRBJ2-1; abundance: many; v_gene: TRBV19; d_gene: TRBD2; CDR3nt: TGTGCCAGTAGTATGGCGACTAGCGCTTACAATGAGCAGTTCTTC; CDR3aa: CASSMATSAYNEQFF
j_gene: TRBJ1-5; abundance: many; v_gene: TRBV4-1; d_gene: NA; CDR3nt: TGCGCCAGCAGCAACAGGGAAGGTAGGAATCAGCCCCAGCATTTT; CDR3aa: CASSNREGRNQPQHF
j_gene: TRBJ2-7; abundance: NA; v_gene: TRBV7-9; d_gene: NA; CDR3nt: TGTGCCAGCAGCTCAACTCAACAGGCCCTCTACGAGCAGTACTTC; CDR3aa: CASSSTQQALYEQYF
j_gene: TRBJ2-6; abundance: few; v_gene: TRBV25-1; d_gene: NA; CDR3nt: TGTGCCAGCAGTGACATAACTGGGGCCAACGTCCTGACTTTC; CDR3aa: CASSDITGANVLTF
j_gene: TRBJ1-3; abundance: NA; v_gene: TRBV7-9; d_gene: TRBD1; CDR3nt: TGTGCCAGCAGCTCACCGACAGGGACAATCTCTGGAAACACCATATATTTT; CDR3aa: CASSSPTGTISGNTIYF
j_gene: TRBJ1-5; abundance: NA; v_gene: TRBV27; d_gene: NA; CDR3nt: TGTGCCAGCAGTTTACAGGGAGAAAATCAGCCCCAGCATTTT; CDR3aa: CASSLQGENQPQHF
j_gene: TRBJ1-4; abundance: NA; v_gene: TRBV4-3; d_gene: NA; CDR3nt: TGCGCCAGCAGCCCTATTGGGGGGTCGTTAAATGAAAAACTGTTTTTT; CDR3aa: CASSPIGGSLNEKLFF
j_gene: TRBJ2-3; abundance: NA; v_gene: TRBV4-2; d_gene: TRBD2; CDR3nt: TGTGCCAGCAGCCAAGCGGAAGCGGGGGCGGACACGCAGTATTTT; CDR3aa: CASSQAEAGADTQYF
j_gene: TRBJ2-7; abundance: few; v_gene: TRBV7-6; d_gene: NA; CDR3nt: TGTGCCAGCAGCTTAAGCAACTCCTACGAGCAGTACTTC; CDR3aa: CASSLSNSYEQYF
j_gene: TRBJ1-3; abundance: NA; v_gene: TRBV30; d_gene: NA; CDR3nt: TGTGCCGCCCCCGGCCCGGGAAACACCATATATTTT; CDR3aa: CAAPGPGNTIYF
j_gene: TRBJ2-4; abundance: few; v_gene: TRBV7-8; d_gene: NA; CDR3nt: TGTGCCAGCAGCTTCGCGGACTCCATTCAGTACTTC; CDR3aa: CASSFADSIQYF
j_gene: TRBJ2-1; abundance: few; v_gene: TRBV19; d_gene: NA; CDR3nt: TGTGCCAGTAGTATAGGACAGAGACTTGAGCAGTTCTTC; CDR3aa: CASSIGQRLEQFF
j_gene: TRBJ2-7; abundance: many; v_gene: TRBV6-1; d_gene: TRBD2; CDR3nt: TGTGCCAGCAGTTACGGGACTAGCGGGTTCTACGAGCAGTACTTC; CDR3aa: CASSYGTSGFYEQYF
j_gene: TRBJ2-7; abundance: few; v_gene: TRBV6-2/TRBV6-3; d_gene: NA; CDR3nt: TGTGCCAGCAGTTACTCAAGGCTCTACGAGCAGTACTTC; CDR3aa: CASSYSRLYEQYF
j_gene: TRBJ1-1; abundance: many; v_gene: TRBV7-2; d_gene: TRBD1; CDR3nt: TGTGCCAGCAGCCAGGGGGCGCGGTCCACTGAAGCTTTCTTT; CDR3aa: CASSQGARSTEAFF
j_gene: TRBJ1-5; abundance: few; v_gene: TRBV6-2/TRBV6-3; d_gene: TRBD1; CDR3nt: TGTGCCAGCAGTGTCCTAACACAGGGGGGGGGCAATCAGCCCCAGCATTTT; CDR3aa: CASSVLTQGGGNQPQHF
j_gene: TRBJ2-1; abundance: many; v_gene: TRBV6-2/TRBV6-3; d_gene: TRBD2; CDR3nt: TGTGCCACCAGGACTAGCGGGACTACCTACAATGAGCAGTTCTTC; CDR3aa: CATRTSGTTYNEQFF
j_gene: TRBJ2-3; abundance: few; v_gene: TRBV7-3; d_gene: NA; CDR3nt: TGTGCCAGCAGCTTTACAGGAAGCACAGATACGCAGTATTTT; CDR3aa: CASSFTGSTDTQYF
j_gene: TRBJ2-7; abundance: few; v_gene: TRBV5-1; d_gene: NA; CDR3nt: TGCGCCAGCAGCTTGAACGGGCAATACGAGCAGTACTTC; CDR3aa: CASSLNGQYEQYF
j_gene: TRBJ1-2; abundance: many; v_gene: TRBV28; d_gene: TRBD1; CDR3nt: TGTGCCAGCAGTCCTCCCACAGGGGGCCCTCATGGCTACACCTTC; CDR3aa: CASSPPTGGPHGYTF
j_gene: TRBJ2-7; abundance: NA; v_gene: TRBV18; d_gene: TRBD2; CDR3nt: TGTGCCAGCTCACCGACTAGCGGGAACCCCGCGGGCGAGCAGTACTTC; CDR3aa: CASSPTSGNPAGEQYF
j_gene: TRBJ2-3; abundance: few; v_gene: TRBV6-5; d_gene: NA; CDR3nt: TGTGCCAGCAGTGAATCGAGGTCGAGCCGCACAGATACGCAGTATTTT; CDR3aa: CASSESRSSRTDTQYF
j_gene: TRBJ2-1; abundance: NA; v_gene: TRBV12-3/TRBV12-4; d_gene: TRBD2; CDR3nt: TGTGCCAGCACCCTTCTAGCGGGAGGGCCTCTATCCTTCAATGAGCAGTTCTTC; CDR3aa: CASTLLAGGPLSFNEQFF
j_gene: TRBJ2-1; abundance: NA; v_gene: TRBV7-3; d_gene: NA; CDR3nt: TGTGCCAGCAGCCCCGCCTCGGGGAGGTCTTACAATGAGCAGTTCTTC; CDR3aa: CASSPASGRSYNEQFF